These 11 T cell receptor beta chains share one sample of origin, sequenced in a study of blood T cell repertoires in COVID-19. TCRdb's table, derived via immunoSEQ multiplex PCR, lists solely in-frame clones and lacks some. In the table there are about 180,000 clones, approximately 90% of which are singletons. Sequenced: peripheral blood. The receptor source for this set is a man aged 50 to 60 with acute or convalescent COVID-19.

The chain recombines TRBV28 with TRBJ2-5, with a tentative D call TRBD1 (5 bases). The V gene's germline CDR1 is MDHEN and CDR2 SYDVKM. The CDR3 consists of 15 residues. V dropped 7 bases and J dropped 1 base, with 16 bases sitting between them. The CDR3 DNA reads TGTGCCAGCATCCTTGGGGCCGGGCTCCAAGAGACCCAGTACTTC. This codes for CASILGAGLQETQYF.

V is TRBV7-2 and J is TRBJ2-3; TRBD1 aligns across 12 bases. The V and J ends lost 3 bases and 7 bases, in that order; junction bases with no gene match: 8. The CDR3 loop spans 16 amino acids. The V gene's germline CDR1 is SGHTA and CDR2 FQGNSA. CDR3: CASSFSGQGATNTQYF. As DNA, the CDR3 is TGTGCCAGCAGCTTTTCGGGACAGGGGGCTACGAATACGCAGTATTTT.

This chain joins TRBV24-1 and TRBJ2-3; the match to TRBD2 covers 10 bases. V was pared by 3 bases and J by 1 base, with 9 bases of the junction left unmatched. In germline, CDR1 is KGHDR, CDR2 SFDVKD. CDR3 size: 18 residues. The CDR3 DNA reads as TGTGCCACCAGTGATGACTCTATCAGCGGGAGGGGCACAGATACGCAGTATTTT. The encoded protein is CATSDDSISGRGTDTQYF.

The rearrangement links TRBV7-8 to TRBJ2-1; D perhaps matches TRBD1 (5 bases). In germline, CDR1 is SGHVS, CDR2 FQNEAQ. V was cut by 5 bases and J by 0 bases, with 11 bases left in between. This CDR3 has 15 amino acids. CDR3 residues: CASSPTESSYNEQFF. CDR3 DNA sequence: TGTGCCAGCAGCCCGACAGAAAGCTCCTACAATGAGCAGTTCTTC. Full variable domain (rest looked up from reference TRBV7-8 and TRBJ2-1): GAGVSQSPRYKVAKRGQDVALRCDPISGHVSLFWYQQALGQGPEFLTYFQNEAQLDKSGLPSDRFFAERPEGSVSTLKIQRTQQEDSAVYLCASSPTESSYNEQFFGPGTRLTVL.

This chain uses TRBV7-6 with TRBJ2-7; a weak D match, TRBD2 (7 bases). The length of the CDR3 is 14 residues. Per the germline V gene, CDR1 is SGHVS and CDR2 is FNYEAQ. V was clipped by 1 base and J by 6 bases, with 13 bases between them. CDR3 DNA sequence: TGTGCCAGCAGCTTAGGACAGAGGGGGGGCGAGCAGTACTTC. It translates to CASSLGQRGGEQYF. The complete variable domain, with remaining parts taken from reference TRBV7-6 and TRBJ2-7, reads GAGVSQSPRYKVTKRGQDVALRCDPISGHVSLYWYRQALGQGPEFLTYFNYEAQQDKSGLPNDRFSAERPEGSISTLTIQRTEQRDSAMYRCASSLGQRGGEQYFGPGTRLTVT.

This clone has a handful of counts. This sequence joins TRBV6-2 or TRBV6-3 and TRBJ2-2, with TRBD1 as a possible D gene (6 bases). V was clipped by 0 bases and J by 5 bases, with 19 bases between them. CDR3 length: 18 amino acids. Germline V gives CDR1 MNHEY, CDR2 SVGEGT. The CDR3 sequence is CASSYSSIGGPGTGELFF. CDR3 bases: TGTGCCAGCAGTTACTCGAGTATAGGGGGTCCGGGGACCGGGGAGCTGTTTTTT.

The CDR3 nucleotides are TGCAGTGCTAGTGGTCAGGGGAGCCGGGGTTTGTTCTTC. Encoded protein: CSASGQGSRGLFF. The V and J genes are TRBV20-1 and TRBJ2-1; possible D gene TRBD1, 6 bases. V lost 3 bases, J lost 15 bases, and 21 bases lay in between. CDR3 length: 13 amino acids. Germline V lookup: CDR1 DFQATT, CDR2 SNEGSKA (reference sequence).

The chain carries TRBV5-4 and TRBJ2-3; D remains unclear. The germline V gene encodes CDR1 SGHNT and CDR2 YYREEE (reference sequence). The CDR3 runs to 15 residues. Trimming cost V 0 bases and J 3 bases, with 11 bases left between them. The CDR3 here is CASSLGPGLTDTQYF. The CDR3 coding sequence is TGTGCCAGCAGCTTGGGGCCTGGTCTTACAGATACGCAGTATTTT.

The CDR3 protein is CASSKGALTYEQYF. In DNA, the CDR3 is TGTGCCAGTAGTAAGGGGGCCCTCACCTACGAGCAGTACTTC. This chain uses TRBV19 with TRBJ2-7, with 7 bases lining up with TRBD1. Germline V CDR1 and CDR2: LNHDA, SQIVND (reference sequence). The V segment lost 4 bases and the J segment 2 bases; nucleotides outside the gene matches: 5. CDR3 length equals 14 residues.

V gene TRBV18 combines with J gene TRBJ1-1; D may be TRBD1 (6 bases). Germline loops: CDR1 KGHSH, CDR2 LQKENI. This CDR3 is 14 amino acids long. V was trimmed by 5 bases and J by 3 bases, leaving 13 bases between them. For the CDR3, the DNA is TGTGCCAGCTCAGCAACAGGGTCGGACACTGAAGCTTTCTTT. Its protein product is CASSATGSDTEAFF.

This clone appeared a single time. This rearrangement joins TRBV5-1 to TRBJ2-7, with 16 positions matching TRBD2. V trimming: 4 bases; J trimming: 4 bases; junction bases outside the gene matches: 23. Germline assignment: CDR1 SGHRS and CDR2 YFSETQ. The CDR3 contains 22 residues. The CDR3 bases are TGCGCCAGCAGCAACTACCCGGGACAGGGGTCGGGACTAGCGGGAGGGAGATACGAGCAGTACTTC. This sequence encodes CASSNYPGQGSGLAGGRYEQYF.